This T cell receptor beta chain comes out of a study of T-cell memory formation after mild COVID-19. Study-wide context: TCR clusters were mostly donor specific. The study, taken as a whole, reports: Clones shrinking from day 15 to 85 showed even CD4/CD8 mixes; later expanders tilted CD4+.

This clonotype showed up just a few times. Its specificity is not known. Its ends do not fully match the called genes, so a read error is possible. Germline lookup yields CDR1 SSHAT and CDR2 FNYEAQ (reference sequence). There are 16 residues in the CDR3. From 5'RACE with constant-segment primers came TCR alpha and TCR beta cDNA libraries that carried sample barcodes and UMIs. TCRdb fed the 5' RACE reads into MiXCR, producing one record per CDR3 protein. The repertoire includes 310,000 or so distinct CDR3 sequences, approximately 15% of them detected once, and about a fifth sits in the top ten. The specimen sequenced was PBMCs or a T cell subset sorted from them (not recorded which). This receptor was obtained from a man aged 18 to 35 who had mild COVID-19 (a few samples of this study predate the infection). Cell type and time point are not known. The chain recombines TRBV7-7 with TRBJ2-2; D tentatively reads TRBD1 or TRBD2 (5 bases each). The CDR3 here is CASSPQAGTNTGELFF. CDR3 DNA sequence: TGTGCTAGCAGCCCACAGGCGGGTACGAACACCGGGGAGCTGTTTTTT.